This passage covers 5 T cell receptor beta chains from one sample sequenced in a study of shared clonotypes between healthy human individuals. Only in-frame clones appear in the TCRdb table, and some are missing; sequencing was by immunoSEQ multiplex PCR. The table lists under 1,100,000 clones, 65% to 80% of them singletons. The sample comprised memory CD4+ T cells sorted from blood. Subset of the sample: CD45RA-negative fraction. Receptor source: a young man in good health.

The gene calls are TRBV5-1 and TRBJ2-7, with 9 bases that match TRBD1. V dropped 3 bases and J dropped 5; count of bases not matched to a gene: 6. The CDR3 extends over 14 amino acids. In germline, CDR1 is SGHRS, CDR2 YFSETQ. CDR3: CASSSPGTGHEQYF. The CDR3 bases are TGCGCCAGCAGCTCGCCCGGGACAGGGCACGAGCAGTACTTC.

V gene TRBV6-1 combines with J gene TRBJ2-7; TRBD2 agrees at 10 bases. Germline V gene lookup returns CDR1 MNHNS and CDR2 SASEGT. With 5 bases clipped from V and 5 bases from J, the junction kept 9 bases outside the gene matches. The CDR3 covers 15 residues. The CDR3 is CASSSPGLAHNEQYF. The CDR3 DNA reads TGTGCCAGCAGTTCACCGGGACTAGCGCATAACGAGCAGTACTTC.

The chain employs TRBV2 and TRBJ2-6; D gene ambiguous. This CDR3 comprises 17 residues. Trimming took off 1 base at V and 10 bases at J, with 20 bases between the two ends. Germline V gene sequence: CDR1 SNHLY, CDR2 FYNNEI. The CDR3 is CASSEEGILLGRNVLTF. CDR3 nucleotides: TGTGCCAGCAGTGAAGAAGGGATTTTGCTAGGGCGTAACGTCCTGACTTTC.

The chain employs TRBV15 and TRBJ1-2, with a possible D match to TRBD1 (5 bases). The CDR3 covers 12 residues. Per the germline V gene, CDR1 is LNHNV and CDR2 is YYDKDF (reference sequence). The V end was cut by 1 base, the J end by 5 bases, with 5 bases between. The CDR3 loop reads CATSRGGYGYTF. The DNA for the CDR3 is TGTGCCACCAGCAGAGGGGGGTATGGCTACACCTTC.

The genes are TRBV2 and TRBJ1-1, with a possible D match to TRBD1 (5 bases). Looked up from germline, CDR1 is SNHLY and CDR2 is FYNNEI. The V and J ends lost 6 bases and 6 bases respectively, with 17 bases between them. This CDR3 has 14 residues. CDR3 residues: CASSTPRGRPEAFF. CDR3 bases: TGTGCCAGCAGCACCCCGCGGGGCCGTCCTGAAGCTTTCTTT.